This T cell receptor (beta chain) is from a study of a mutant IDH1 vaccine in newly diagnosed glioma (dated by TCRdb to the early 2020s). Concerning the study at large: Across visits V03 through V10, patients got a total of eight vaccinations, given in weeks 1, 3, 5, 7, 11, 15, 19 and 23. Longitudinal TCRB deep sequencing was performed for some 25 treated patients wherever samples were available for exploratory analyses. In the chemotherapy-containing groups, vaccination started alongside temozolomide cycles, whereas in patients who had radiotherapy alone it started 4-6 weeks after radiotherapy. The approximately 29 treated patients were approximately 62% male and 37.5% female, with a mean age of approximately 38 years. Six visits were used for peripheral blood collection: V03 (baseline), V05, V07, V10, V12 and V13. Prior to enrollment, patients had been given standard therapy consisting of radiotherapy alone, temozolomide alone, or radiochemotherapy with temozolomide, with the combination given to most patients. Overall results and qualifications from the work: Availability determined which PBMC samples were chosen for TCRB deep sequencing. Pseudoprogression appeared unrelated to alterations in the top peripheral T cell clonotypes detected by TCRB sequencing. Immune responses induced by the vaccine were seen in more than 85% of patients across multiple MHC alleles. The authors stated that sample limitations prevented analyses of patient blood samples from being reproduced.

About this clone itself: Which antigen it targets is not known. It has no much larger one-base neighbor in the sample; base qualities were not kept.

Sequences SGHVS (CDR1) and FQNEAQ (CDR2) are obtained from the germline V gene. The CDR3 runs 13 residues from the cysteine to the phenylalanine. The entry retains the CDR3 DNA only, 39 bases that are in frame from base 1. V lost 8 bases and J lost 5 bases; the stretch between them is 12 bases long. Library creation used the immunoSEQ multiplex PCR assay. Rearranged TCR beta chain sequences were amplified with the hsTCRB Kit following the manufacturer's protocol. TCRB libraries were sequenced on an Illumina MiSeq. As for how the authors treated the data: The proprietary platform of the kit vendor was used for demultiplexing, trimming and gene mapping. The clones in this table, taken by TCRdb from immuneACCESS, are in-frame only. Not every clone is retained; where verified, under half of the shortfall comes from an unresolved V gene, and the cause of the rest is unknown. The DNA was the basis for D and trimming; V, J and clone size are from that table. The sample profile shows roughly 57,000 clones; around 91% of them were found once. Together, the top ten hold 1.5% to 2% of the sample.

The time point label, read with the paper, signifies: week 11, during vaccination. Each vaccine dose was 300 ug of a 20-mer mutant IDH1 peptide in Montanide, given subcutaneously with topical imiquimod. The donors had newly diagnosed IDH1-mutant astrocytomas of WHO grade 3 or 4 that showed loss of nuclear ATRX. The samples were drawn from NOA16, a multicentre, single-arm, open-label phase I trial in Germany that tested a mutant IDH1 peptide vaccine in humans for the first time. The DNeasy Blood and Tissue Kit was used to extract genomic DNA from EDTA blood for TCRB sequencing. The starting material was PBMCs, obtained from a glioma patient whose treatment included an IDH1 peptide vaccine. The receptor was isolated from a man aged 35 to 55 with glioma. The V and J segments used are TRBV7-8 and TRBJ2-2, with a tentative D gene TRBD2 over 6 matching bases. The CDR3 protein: CASGRERTGELFF. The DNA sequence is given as TGTGCCAGCGGGCGGGAAAGGACCGGGGAGCTGTTTTTT.